The 9 T cell receptor beta chains in this list originate from one sample, sequenced in a study of blood T cell repertoires in COVID-19. Some clones are missing from TCRdb's copy, which holds only in-frame ones; the method was immunoSEQ multiplex PCR. Of 230,000 or so clones in the sample, around nine tenths were seen once. The sample taken for sequencing was PBMCs or T cells enriched from blood (not recorded which). The receptors derive from a woman in her fifties or sixties with acute COVID-19.

The V gene is TRBV20-1, the J gene TRBJ2-7, with D unclear. The CDR3 contains 11 residues. CDR1 and CDR2 (germline): DFQATT, SNEGSKA (reference sequence). Trimming removed 5 bases at V and 6 bases at J, with 11 bases between. The CDR3 DNA sequence: TGCAGTGCTCCCGGAGTCGGCGAGCAGTACTTC. Translated, it gives CSAPGVGEQYF.

The CDR3 reads CASSFLASGSYEQYF. CDR3 coding DNA: TGTGCCAGCAGTTTTCTGGCTAGCGGGAGCTACGAGCAGTACTTC. The V gene is TRBV28, the J gene TRBJ2-7, with 10 bases matching TRBD2. Germline V lookup: CDR1 MDHEN, CDR2 SYDVKM. V shed 3 bases, J shed 3 bases, and the junction held 5 bases outside the gene matches. The CDR3 has 15 amino acids.

The chain combines TRBV13 with TRBJ2-7, with D possibly matching TRBD1 (6 bases). This CDR3 is 12 amino acids long. V was pared by 5 bases and J by 4 bases, with 9 bases between. Germline V lookup: CDR1 PRHDT, CDR2 FYEKMQ (reference sequence). CDR3 bases: TGTGCCAGCAGCCCACAGGGTTACGAGCAGTACTTC. As protein: CASSPQGYEQYF.

The rearrangement uses TRBV19 and TRBJ1-4, with D uncertain. The CDR3 has 14 residues. Germline lookup yields CDR1 LNHDA and CDR2 SQIVND (reference sequence). The germline V and J ends were trimmed by 3 bases and 0 bases, with 5 bases remaining between them. The CDR3 protein is CASSISATNEKLFF. CDR3 bases: TGTGCCAGTAGTATCTCCGCAACTAATGAAAAACTGTTTTTT.

The CDR3 protein is CASSPLNYGYTF. The CDR3 region has the DNA TGTGCCAGCAGTCCCTTAAACTATGGCTACACCTTC. The J gene is TRBJ1-2, the V gene TRBV6-1; D is unclear. Trimming removed 5 bases at V and 2 bases at J, with 6 bases between. Germline V gives CDR1 MNHNS, CDR2 SASEGT. The CDR3 is made up of 12 amino acids.

The rearrangement links TRBV28 to TRBJ2-7; TRBD1 might be the D (6 bases). The germline V gene has CDR1 MDHEN and CDR2 SYDVKM. This CDR3 region has 15 residues. V was pared by 5 bases and J by 6 bases, with 20 bases between. CDR3: CASSITQGEVGEQYF. In DNA form, the CDR3 reads TGTGCCAGCAGTATCACACAGGGAGAAGTTGGCGAGCAGTACTTC.

The chain joins TRBV7-3 to TRBJ2-3; 7 bases agree with TRBD2. Germline V gene data show CDR1 as SGHTA and CDR2 as FQGTGA. The CDR3 extends over 16 amino acids. V was pared by 6 bases and J by 4 bases, with 13 bases of the junction left unmatched. Written as DNA, the CDR3 is TGTGCCAGCAGACGATACTCTAGCGGCAACGCAGATACGCAGTATTTT. Its protein product is CASRRYSSGNADTQYF. The full variable domain, completed using reference TRBV7-3 and TRBJ2-3, is GAGVSQTPSNKVTEKGKYVELRCDPISGHTALYWYRQSLGQGPEFLIYFQGTGAADDSGLPNDRFFAVRPEGSVSTLKIQRTERGDSAVYLCASRRYSSGNADTQYFGPGTRLTVL.

This clone was recorded only once. The rearrangement joins TRBV28 to TRBJ2-7; 9 bases are shared with TRBD1. This CDR3 is built from 17 residues. With 5 bases clipped from V and 2 bases from J, the junction kept 13 bases outside the gene matches. The germline V gene has CDR1 MDHEN and CDR2 SYDVKM. CDR3 in DNA: TGTGCCAGCAGTGGAAAGGACAGGGGCCCTCTCGCCTACGAGCAGTACTTC. Amino acids: CASSGKDRGPLAYEQYF.

The V gene is TRBV11-2, the J gene TRBJ1-6, with a tentative D call TRBD1 (6 bases). The CDR3 is 14 residues long. The germline V and J ends were trimmed by 3 bases and 6 bases, with 9 bases remaining between them. Germline CDR1 reads SGHAT; CDR2 reads FQNNGV. In nucleotides, the CDR3 is TGTGCCAGCAGCTTTTCAGGGGTTAATTCACCCCTCCACTTT. Translation gives CASSFSGVNSPLHF.